These 29 T cell receptor beta chains came from one sample sequenced in a study of monozygotic twins with inflammatory bowel disease. TCRdb reanalyzed the 5' RACE reads, giving one entry per CDR3 protein sequence and no DNA. The sample holds more than 100,000 distinct CDR3 sequences. The sequencing input was blood. The receptors come from a human donor with ulcerative colitis or Crohn's disease, or a healthy co-twin of an affected twin (not recorded which).

V gene TRBV12-3 or TRBV12-4 combines with J gene TRBJ1-1. There are 15 residues in the CDR3. CDR3 region: CASTRRRELNTEAFF.

The chain links TRBV24-1 to TRBJ2-1; the D gene TCRdb calls, TRBD1, cannot be checked with no DNA. This CDR3 region has 17 residues. Per the germline V gene, CDR1 is KGHDR and CDR2 is SFDVKD. The CDR3 loop reads CATSDHLGQGGSNEQFF.

The chain employs TRBV20-1 and TRBJ1-5; TCRdb selects TRBD1, and the lack of DNA leaves this call unchecked. The germline gives CDR1 DFQATT, CDR2 SNEGSKA (reference sequence). This CDR3 comprises 16 residues. The CDR3: CSARGGRMNSNQPQHF.

The CDR3 reads CAPPLPTDSNEQFF. V and J are TRBV27 and TRBJ2-1; the D gene TCRdb calls, TRBD1, cannot be checked with no DNA. The CDR3 spans 14 residues. Germline V gene sequence: CDR1 MNHEY, CDR2 SMNVEV (reference sequence).

CDR3 protein: CASRPKTGYPGNTIYF. V and J are TRBV6-1 and TRBJ1-3. Germline loops: CDR1 MNHNS, CDR2 SASEGT. This CDR3 is built from 16 residues.

The CDR3 region is CASSKAMIRDRYGYTF. The chain is built from TRBV4-3 and TRBJ1-2; TCRdb's D call of TRBD1 is untestable without DNA. Germline assignment: CDR1 LGHNA and CDR2 YSLEER. The CDR3 totals 16 residues.

V and J are TRBV13 and TRBJ2-5; the TCRdb D gene call, TRBD2, has no DNA to confirm it. In germline, CDR1 is PRHDT, CDR2 FYEKMQ (reference sequence). There are 15 residues in the CDR3. CDR3 in amino acids: CASSLVLAGVETQYF.

The V and J genes are TRBV7-2 and TRBJ2-5; TCRdb selects TRBD2, and the lack of DNA leaves this call unchecked. The germline V gene encodes CDR1 SGHTA and CDR2 FQGNSA. CDR3 size: 16 residues. CDR3 sequence: CASSKTSGGLQETQYF.

The rearrangement links TRBV5-1 to TRBJ2-3; the TCRdb D gene call, TRBD2, has no DNA to confirm it. The CDR3 extends over 13 amino acids. Germline assignment: CDR1 SGHRS and CDR2 YFSETQ. The CDR3 here is CASTEGFTDTQYF. Using reference TRBV5-1 and TRBJ2-3 for the parts outside the CDR3, the full variable domain is KAGVTQTPRYLIKTRGQQVTLSCSPISGHRSVSWYQQTPGQGLQFLFEYFSETQRNKGNFPGRFSGRQFSNSRSEMNVSTLELGDSALYLCASTEGFTDTQYFGPGTRLTVL.

The chain is built from TRBV12-3 or TRBV12-4 and TRBJ2-3; the TCRdb D gene call, TRBD1, has no DNA to confirm it. The CDR3 spans 12 residues. CDR3 region: CAIGHVTDTQYF.

The chain recombines TRBV5-1 with TRBJ2-3; with no DNA, the TCRdb D assignment of TRBD1 cannot be verified. Germline V gene sequence: CDR1 SGHRS, CDR2 YFSETQ. The CDR3 covers 15 residues. The CDR3 sequence is CASSLARTITDTQYF.

V usage is TRBV4-2 and J usage is TRBJ2-3; the TCRdb D gene call, TRBD2, has no DNA to confirm it. The CDR3 spans 15 residues. CDR1 LGHNA and CDR2 YNFKEQ come from the germline V gene. The CDR3 loop is CASTPSGRAPDTQYF.

V gene TRBV12-3 or TRBV12-4 combines with J gene TRBJ2-7; with no DNA, the TCRdb D assignment of TRBD1 cannot be verified. The CDR3 contains 15 residues. This CDR3 reads CASRPLGQENYEQYF.

This clonotype is classed as medium-sized by frequency. This rearrangement joins TRBV5-6 to TRBJ2-1. Germline V CDR1 and CDR2: SGHDT, YYEEEE. This CDR3 is 11 amino acids long. The CDR3 spells CASSFYNEQFF.

J is TRBJ2-1 and V is TRBV6-1; there is no DNA to check the TCRdb D call of TRBD1. Germline V gene sequence: CDR1 MNHNS, CDR2 SASEGT. This CDR3 is 17 amino acids long. CDR3 amino acids: CASSKLLGGTAYNEQFF.

The rearrangement joins TRBV6-1 to TRBJ2-7; TCRdb proposes TRBD1, but this gene call is untestable without DNA. Germline lookup yields CDR1 MNHNS and CDR2 SASEGT. This CDR3 region has 14 residues. CDR3 loop: CASSPGQARSEQYF.

The V gene is TRBV5-1, the J gene TRBJ2-1. The germline V gene has CDR1 SGHRS and CDR2 YFSETQ. The CDR3 contains 14 residues. CDR3 region: CASSLDREYNEQFF.

The J gene is TRBJ2-1, the V gene TRBV21-1; TCRdb's assignment of TRBD2 cannot be checked, as there is no DNA. TRBV21-1 is reported as a pseudogene. This CDR3 spans 18 amino acids. The CDR3 reads CASSKDPYLPSSYNEQFF.

The rearrangement links TRBV28 to TRBJ2-7; TCRdb calls TRBD1, which cannot be checked without DNA. The length of the CDR3 is 14 residues. Germline values: CDR1 MDHEN, CDR2 SYDVKM. The CDR3: CASKRPRGASEQYF.

The V and J genes are TRBV6-2 or TRBV6-3 and TRBJ2-1; with no DNA, the TCRdb D assignment of TRBD1 cannot be verified. The germline CDR1 and CDR2 sequences are MNHEY and SVGEGT. CDR3 length equals 15 residues. CDR3 protein: CASTMTGSSYNEQFF.

The J gene is TRBJ1-3, the V gene TRBV7-2; TCRdb gives TRBD1 as the D gene, but with no DNA this cannot be confirmed. CDR1 SGHTA and CDR2 FQGNSA come from the germline V gene. CDR3 length equals 17 residues. CDR3 amino acids: CASSITGTGSSGNTIYF.

This chain connects TRBV28 to TRBJ1-1. This CDR3 contains 13 residues. Germline V CDR1 and CDR2: MDHEN, SYDVKM. This CDR3 is CASRPITARAAFF.

The chain carries TRBV6-1 and TRBJ2-7; TCRdb's D call of TRBD1 is untestable without DNA. The CDR3 has 14 amino acids. The germline gives CDR1 MNHNS, CDR2 SASEGT. CDR3: CASTPAWLSYEQYF.

This rearrangement joins TRBV28 to TRBJ1-6. The germline V gene encodes CDR1 MDHEN and CDR2 SYDVKM. The CDR3 length is 13 residues. CDR3 sequence: CASHQIYNSPLHF.

The rearrangement links TRBV18 to TRBJ1-2; the TCRdb D gene call, TRBD1, has no DNA to confirm it. In germline, CDR1 is KGHSH, CDR2 LQKENI. The CDR3 is 17 residues long. CDR3 protein: CASSPLLVGTGDYGYTF.

The V and J genes are TRBV5-1 and TRBJ1-3; there is no DNA to check the TCRdb D call of TRBD1. The CDR3 has 14 residues. CDR1 and CDR2 (germline): SGHRS, YFSETQ. The CDR3 sequence is CASSLGTDGNTIYF.

The chain links TRBV18 to TRBJ2-5; TCRdb names TRBD1, which stays unverified in the absence of DNA. This CDR3 is built from 15 residues. Germline CDR1 and CDR2: KGHSH and LQKENI. The CDR3 sequence is CASSREFDRQETQYF.

The chain joins TRBV7-2 to TRBJ2-1; TCRdb's D call, TRBD1, is unchecked because there is no DNA. This CDR3 contains 17 residues. Germline CDR1 and CDR2: SGHTA and FQGNSA. The CDR3: CASSPHSGTRIYNEQFF.

The V and J genes are TRBV30 and TRBJ2-3; the D call of TRBD2 rests on TCRdb alone, since no DNA is present to check it. Germline lookup yields CDR1 GTSNPN and CDR2 SVGIG (reference sequence). The CDR3 sequence is 14 residues long. The CDR3 reads CASGRARSTDTQYF.